One and the same sample provided the 28 T cell receptor beta chains below, sequenced in a study of blood T cells in healthy people across ages. Sample-barcoded 5' priming and a J-beta primer mix drove a second PCR of about 6 to 12 cycles. One entry per CDR3 protein, called by TCRdb with MiXCR from the 5' RACE reads. The table lists about 800,000 distinct CDR3 sequences, around 25% of them singletons. The sample was also linked to a second study, of T cells of mothers and their children.

The sample consisted of blood. The receptors were gathered from a boy younger than 18 in good health.

The V call is TRBV29-1, the J call TRBJ2-7; 10 nucleotides line up with TRBD2. Germline loops: CDR1 SQVTM, CDR2 ANQGSEA. Trimming removed 4 bases from V and 2 bases from J; junction bases left unmatched: 5. The CDR3 has 14 residues. For the CDR3, the DNA is TGCAGCGTTGCTCCGGGACTAGCGACCTACGAGCAGTACTTC. It encodes CSVAPGLATYEQYF.

There are a few counts of this clonotype. The chain employs TRBV7-6 and TRBJ2-7; D gene uncertain. The CDR3 consists of 14 residues. V lost 5 bases, J lost 7 bases, and 18 bases lay in between. CDR1 and CDR2 (germline): SGHVS, FNYEAQ. CDR3 residues: CASSTSPKQREQYF. The CDR3 DNA is TGTGCCAGCAGCACCAGCCCCAAACAGAGGGAGCAGTACTTC.

The V call is TRBV27, the J call TRBJ1-5; 9 bases align to TRBD1. The CDR3 is 17 amino acids. Losses at the gene ends were 5 bases for V and 9 bases for J; bases not matched to a gene: 17. The V gene's germline CDR1 is MNHEY and CDR2 SMNVEV (reference sequence). Here the CDR3 reads CASSRTGAPTILLPQHF. CDR3 DNA sequence: TGTGCCAGCAGTCGGACAGGGGCTCCCACCATACTCCTGCCCCAGCATTTT.

The CDR3 reads CASSLVASGASTDTQYF. CDR3 sequence (DNA): TGCGCCAGCAGCTTGGTGGCTAGCGGGGCTAGCACAGATACGCAGTATTTT. The chain links TRBV5-1 to TRBJ2-3, with 9 nucleotides matching TRBD2. V lost 0 bases to trimming and J lost 0 bases; unmatched junction nucleotides: 5. Per the germline V gene, CDR1 is SGHRS and CDR2 is YFSETQ. The CDR3 covers 17 residues.

V and J are TRBV5-4 and TRBJ1-3, with unresolved D. The V end lost 3 bases, the J end lost 0 bases, and 13 bases lay between the germline ends. The germline V gene has CDR1 SGHNT and CDR2 YYREEE (reference sequence). The CDR3 length is 16 residues. The CDR3 DNA reads as TGTGCCAGCAGCTACGGGTTCCAAAACTCTGGAAACACCATATATTTT. Its translation is CASSYGFQNSGNTIYF.

The chain uses TRBV19 and TRBJ1-2, with D uncertain. Trimming stripped 6 bases from V and 4 bases from J, with 15 bases between. The CDR3 has 14 residues. Germline V gene lookup returns CDR1 LNHDA and CDR2 SQIVND (reference sequence). CDR3 region: CASSGQAVGYGYTF. In DNA, the CDR3 is TGTGCCAGTAGCGGCCAGGCGGTAGGCTATGGCTACACCTTC. The full variable domain, completed using reference TRBV19 and TRBJ1-2, is DGGITQSPKYLFRKEGQNVTLSCEQNLNHDAMYWYRQDPGQGLRLIYYSQIVNDFQKGDIAEGYSVSREKKESFPLTVTSAQKNPTAFYLCASSGQAVGYGYTFGSGTRLTVV.

The chain has TRBV29-1 and TRBJ2-5; D uncertain. The CDR3 contains 12 residues. CDR1 is SQVTM and CDR2 is ANQGSEA in the germline V gene. The V and J ends lost 7 bases and 2 bases respectively, with 11 bases between them. The CDR3, as DNA: TGCAGCGGCGTGGACGGGCAAGAGACCCAGTACTTC. Residues: CSGVDGQETQYF.

The chain employs TRBV7-2 and TRBJ1-2, with D uncertain. The CDR3 runs 14 residues. Between the trimmed V and J ends, which lost 0 bases and 4 bases, there was a span of 9 bases. Germline CDR1 reads SGHTA; CDR2 reads FQGNSA. This CDR3 reads CASSLAVSSYGYTF. DNA of the CDR3: TGTGCCAGCAGCTTAGCTGTCAGCTCCTATGGCTACACCTTC.

The chain recombines TRBV6-5 with TRBJ2-3; unclear D gene. The CDR3 covers 13 residues. Germline CDR1 reads MNHEY; CDR2 reads SVGAGI. Between the trimmed V and J ends, which lost 0 bases and 4 bases, there was a span of 5 bases. For the CDR3, the DNA is TGTGCCAGCAGTTACTCGAGTCCAGATACGCAGTATTTT. Its translation: CASSYSSPDTQYF.

This chain joins TRBV11-2 and TRBJ2-3; TRBD2 aligns across 11 bases. Germline values: CDR1 SGHAT, CDR2 FQNNGV. V lost 5 bases and J lost 2; bases outside the gene matches: 6. This CDR3 is built from 16 residues. The CDR3 here is CASSATSGRHTDTQYF. The CDR3 bases are TGTGCCAGCAGCGCCACTAGCGGGAGACACACAGATACGCAGTATTTT.

This clonotype was detected a few times. The J gene is TRBJ2-4, the V gene TRBV5-1; TRBD2 is a possible D gene (6 bases). V lost 0 bases and J lost 6, with 10 bases in between. The germline CDR1 and CDR2 sequences are SGHRS and YFSETQ. The CDR3 has 14 residues. CDR3 in DNA: TGCGCCAGCAGCTTGGCGGAAGCGGGAAACATTCAGTACTTC. It is translated as CASSLAEAGNIQYF.

The V gene is TRBV5-5, the J gene TRBJ2-5; 11 bases line up with TRBD2. Germline CDR1 and CDR2: SGHKS and YYEKEE (reference sequence). V lost 1 base, J lost 5 bases, and 7 bases stayed unmatched. The CDR3 has 16 residues. The CDR3 protein is CASSLMLAGGQETQYF. The CDR3 region has the DNA TGTGCCAGCAGCTTGATGCTAGCGGGGGGTCAGGAGACCCAGTACTTC.

This clonotype was seen only a few times. The chain joins TRBV12-3 or TRBV12-4 to TRBJ2-2, with a weak D call TRBD2 (6 bases). The V end was cut by 6 bases, the J end by 1 base, with 15 bases between. This CDR3 has 16 amino acids. CDR3 nucleotide sequence: TGTGCCAGCAGCCCAAGCGCAGCGGGGAACACCGGGGAGCTGTTTTTT. Its translation: CASSPSAAGNTGELFF.

Only a few counts were recorded for this clonotype. J is TRBJ1-6 and V is TRBV13; D gene unclear. The CDR3 runs to 12 residues. Germline V gene data show CDR1 as PRHDT and CDR2 as FYEKMQ (reference sequence). V gave up 4 bases and J gave up 7 bases, with 5 bases separating them. CDR3 DNA sequence: TGTGCCAGCAGCTCTCCGAATTCACCCCTCCACTTT. This sequence encodes CASSSPNSPLHF.

On this clonotype itself: No conserved phenylalanine or tryptophan ends this CDR3, so it is likely a read error. The V gene is TRBV29-1, the J gene TRBJ2-1, with no clear D. V was trimmed by 4 bases and J by 4 bases, leaving 8 bases between them. This CDR3 contains 12 residues. Germline loops: CDR1 SQVTM, CDR2 ANQGSEA. The CDR3 loop is CSVATDYNEQFL. CDR3 nucleotides: TGCAGCGTTGCTACAGATTACAATGAGCAGTTCCTC.

This clonotype was seen a handful of times. The V call is TRBV7-8, the J call TRBJ1-1, with a possible D match to TRBD1 (5 bases). The V gene's germline CDR1 is SGHVS and CDR2 FQNEAQ. The V and J ends lost 1 base and 2 bases respectively, with 17 bases between them. The CDR3 contains 17 residues. This CDR3 reads CASSLDLARGINTEAFF. CDR3 DNA sequence: TGTGCCAGCAGCTTAGACTTAGCGCGGGGGATTAACACTGAAGCTTTCTTT.

The chain employs TRBV4-2 and TRBJ1-6, with D unclear. CDR1 and CDR2 (germline): LGHNA, YNFKEQ. The CDR3 loop spans 12 amino acids. Trimming left V 5 bases short and J 8 bases short, with 7 bases between. CDR3 loop: CASSGPHSPLHF. As DNA, the CDR3 is TGTGCCAGCAGCGGACCACATTCACCCCTCCACTTT.

The chain is built from TRBV5-1 and TRBJ1-4; D may be TRBD1 (6 bases). CDR3 size: 15 residues. Looked up from germline, CDR1 is SGHRS and CDR2 is YFSETQ. V lost 3 bases to trimming and J lost 1 base, with 10 bases between them. The CDR3 protein is CASSWDTLTNEKLFF. The CDR3 coding sequence is TGCGCCAGCAGCTGGGACACCCTAACTAATGAAAAACTGTTTTTT. The entire variable domain, with the rest obtained from reference TRBV5-1 and TRBJ1-4, is as follows: KAGVTQTPRYLIKTRGQQVTLSCSPISGHRSVSWYQQTPGQGLQFLFEYFSETQRNKGNFPGRFSGRQFSNSRSEMNVSTLELGDSALYLCASSWDTLTNEKLFFGSGTQLSVL.

The J gene is TRBJ2-2, the V gene TRBV24-1; weak D call: TRBD2 (6 bases). CDR1 is KGHDR and CDR2 is SFDVKD in the germline V gene. V dropped 4 bases and J dropped 6 bases, with 14 bases sitting between them. There are 15 residues in the CDR3. CDR3 region: CATSEEGRPPGELFF. The CDR3, as DNA: TGTGCCACCAGTGAGGAGGGACGGCCTCCCGGGGAGCTGTTTTTT.

CDR3 sequence: CASSTRTLNTGELFF. The CDR3, as DNA: TGCGCCAGCAGCACTCGGACTTTGAACACCGGGGAGCTGTTTTTT. This sequence joins TRBV4-3 and TRBJ2-2, with a weak D call TRBD2 (5 bases). V lost 5 bases and J 1 base, leaving 11 bases between the germline ends. The CDR3 length is 15 residues. CDR1 is LGHNA and CDR2 is YSLEER in the germline V gene.

The rearrangement joins TRBV5-6 to TRBJ2-5, with 7 positions matching TRBD1. CDR1 is SGHDT and CDR2 is YYEEEE in the germline V gene. CDR3 length: 13 residues. Trimming removed 2 bases from V and 7 bases from J; junction bases left unmatched: 5. The CDR3 loop reads CASSFDRAGTQYF. The CDR3, as DNA: TGTGCCAGCAGCTTCGACAGGGCGGGGACCCAGTACTTC. Full variable domain (rest looked up from reference TRBV5-6 and TRBJ2-5): DAGVTQSPTHLIKTRGQQVTLRCSPKSGHDTVSWYQQALGQGPQFIFQYYEEEERQRGNFPDRFSGHQFPNYSSELNVNALLLGDSALYLCASSFDRAGTQYFGPGTRLLVL.

This clonotype was detected a few times. The rearrangement joins TRBV12-3 or TRBV12-4 to TRBJ1-6; possible D gene TRBD1, 5 bases. The CDR3 covers 15 residues. V shed 3 bases and J shed 7 bases, with 13 bases lying between them. CDR3: CASSFYGARNSPLHF. CDR3 nucleotides: TGTGCCAGCAGTTTCTATGGGGCTAGGAATTCACCCCTCCACTTT.

This clonotype appeared a few times. This chain connects TRBV7-3 to TRBJ2-3; the D is unclear. Trimming took off 3 bases at V and 3 bases at J, with 10 bases between the two ends. The CDR3 spans 14 residues. Germline lookup yields CDR1 SGHTA and CDR2 FQGTGA. The CDR3 DNA follows: TGTGCCAGCAGCTTCCGGACCAGGACAGATACGCAGTATTTT. Amino acid sequence: CASSFRTRTDTQYF. Based on the CDR3 plus reference TRBV7-3 and TRBJ2-3, the full variable domain is GAGVSQTPSNKVTEKGKYVELRCDPISGHTALYWYRQSLGQGPEFLIYFQGTGAADDSGLPNDRFFAVRPEGSVSTLKIQRTERGDSAVYLCASSFRTRTDTQYFGPGTRLTVL.

This clonotype was picked up a small number of times. This chain joins TRBV2 and TRBJ2-5; D is perhaps TRBD1 or TRBD2 (6 bases each). V dropped 2 bases and J dropped 5 bases, with 12 bases sitting between them. Germline assignment: CDR1 SNHLY and CDR2 FYNNEI. The CDR3 is 14 residues long. The CDR3 nucleotides read TGTGCCAGCAGTGAAAGGGGGGCGGGGGAGACCCAGTACTTC. Translated, it gives CASSERGAGETQYF.

This clonotype has only a few counts. This sequence joins TRBV9 and TRBJ1-2; no clear D gene. CDR3 length: 13 residues. V dropped 3 bases and J dropped 0 bases, with 6 bases sitting between them. Germline V lookup: CDR1 SGDLS, CDR2 YYNGEE. In DNA, the CDR3 is TGTGCCAGCAGCGCTGGTTCTAACTATGGCTACACCTTC. This encodes CASSAGSNYGYTF. The variable domain in full, completed from reference TRBV9 and TRBJ1-2, reads DSGVTQTPKHLITATGQRVTLRCSPRSGDLSVYWYQQSLDQGLQFLIQYYNGEERAKGNILERFSAQQFPDLHSELNLSSLELGDSALYFCASSAGSNYGYTFGSGTRLTVV.

This clonotype has just a few counts. The V gene is TRBV29-1, the J gene TRBJ1-2; 8 positions match TRBD1. The CDR3 contains 14 residues. Germline lookup yields CDR1 SQVTM and CDR2 ANQGSEA. V was clipped by 7 bases and J by 5 bases; unmatched bases: 12. The CDR3 sequence: CSDLAGQVRYGYTF. For the CDR3, the DNA is TGCAGCGACCTGGCGGGACAGGTTCGATATGGCTACACCTTC.

The J gene is TRBJ2-3, the V gene TRBV5-1, with TRBD2 as a possible D gene (6 bases). The germline V and J ends were trimmed by 6 bases and 3 bases, with 17 bases remaining between them. The CDR3 contains 15 residues. Germline values: CDR1 SGHRS, CDR2 YFSETQ. Written as DNA, the CDR3 is TGCGCCAGCACCGGGCGGATAGCGGAGACAGATACGCAGTATTTT. Its protein is CASTGRIAETDTQYF.

This clonotype was observed a few times. This rearrangement joins TRBV5-1 to TRBJ2-5; tentatively, D is TRBD1 (6 bases). The CDR3 contains 14 residues. Germline V gene data show CDR1 as SGHRS and CDR2 as YFSETQ. Trimming cost V 4 bases and J 2 bases, with 12 bases left between them. The CDR3 DNA follows: TGCGCCAGCAGCCTCGAACAGGGACAAGAGACCCAGTACTTC. It translates to CASSLEQGQETQYF.